A single sample is the source of the 18 T cell receptor beta chains below, sequenced in a study of blood T cell repertoires in COVID-19. The assay was immunoSEQ multiplex PCR, and TCRdb's table has in-frame clones only and misses some. The data contain over 25,000 clones, around 90% of them seen just once; the ten biggest clones take up roughly 13%. Specimen: peripheral blood. The receptors derive from a man between 65 and 85 years old with active COVID-19.

The chain recombines TRBV19 with TRBJ1-5, with TRBD1 matching 8 bases. The V and J ends lost 4 bases and 3 bases, in that order; junction bases with no gene match: 5. CDR1 and CDR2 (germline): LNHDA, SQIVND (reference sequence). The CDR3 totals 15 residues. The CDR3 DNA reads as TGTGCCAGTAGTACCGGACAGGGAAACAATCAGCCCCAGCATTTT. Translating it yields CASSTGQGNNQPQHF. The whole variable domain, filled in from reference TRBV19 and TRBJ1-5, reads DGGITQSPKYLFRKEGQNVTLSCEQNLNHDAMYWYRQDPGQGLRLIYYSQIVNDFQKGDIAEGYSVSREKKESFPLTVTSAQKNPTAFYLCASSTGQGNNQPQHFGDGTRLSIL.

The V gene is TRBV9, the J gene TRBJ2-5, with D possibly TRBD2 on 6 matching bases. Germline V gene lookup returns CDR1 SGDLS and CDR2 YYNGEE. The V and J ends lost 5 bases and 5 bases respectively, with 16 bases between them. The CDR3 sequence is 14 residues long. CDR3 coding DNA: TGTGCCAGCAGTCCCCCTTCTGGGAGGGAGACCCAGTACTTC. Translation: CASSPPSGRETQYF.

V usage is TRBV3-1 (or the pseudogene TRBV3-2) and J usage is TRBJ2-1, with 10 bases identical to TRBD2. Trimming removed 3 bases from V and 5 bases from J; junction bases left unmatched: 7. The CDR3 is 16 amino acids. Germline V CDR1 and CDR2: LGHDT, YNNKEL (reference sequence). The CDR3 protein is CASSHTGTSANNEQFF. In DNA form, the CDR3 reads TGTGCCAGCAGCCACACCGGGACTAGCGCTAACAATGAGCAGTTCTTC.

This clone has only one observation. The CDR3 sequence: CASSQVVSGSYEQYF. The DNA for the CDR3 is TGCGCCAGCAGCCAAGTGGTTAGCGGGAGTTACGAGCAGTACTTC. The V call is TRBV4-3, the J call TRBJ2-7; TRBD2 aligns across 9 bases. V lost 1 base and J lost 4; bases outside the gene matches: 5. The V gene's germline CDR1 is LGHNA and CDR2 YSLEER. This CDR3 has 15 residues.

The chain employs TRBV25-1 and TRBJ2-7, with D perhaps TRBD2 (5 bases). Germline V lookup: CDR1 MGHDK, CDR2 SYGVNS. V was shortened by 4 bases and J by 5 bases, with 18 bases between the two germline ends. This CDR3 region has 15 residues. This CDR3 reads CASSGSGIPYDEQYF. The DNA for the CDR3 is TGTGCCAGCAGTGGATCCGGGATCCCCTACGACGAGCAGTACTTC.

This clone was recorded a few times. This rearrangement joins TRBV12-3 or TRBV12-4 to TRBJ2-2, with no clear D. The CDR3 totals 13 residues. The V and J ends lost 8 bases and 1 base respectively, with 8 bases between them. CDR3 DNA: TGTGCCAGCGAGGAAATGAACACCGGGGAGCTGTTTTTT. Translation: CASEEMNTGELFF.

In this sample, this clone turned up a few times. Other DNA sequences in this specimen translate into the identical CDR3. This rearrangement joins TRBV10-1 to TRBJ2-5; a weak D match, TRBD2 (6 bases). The V gene lost 5 bases and the J gene lost 4 bases, with 11 bases spanning the gap. Germline V gene sequence: CDR1 WNHNN, CDR2 SYGVQD (reference sequence). The CDR3 is made up of 13 amino acids. The chain's CDR3 is CASSRRVRETQYF. CDR3 nucleotides: TGCGCCAGCAGTCGGAGGGTCAGAGAGACCCAGTACTTC.

The rearrangement uses TRBV28 and TRBJ2-3; 9 positions agree with TRBD2. The V and J ends lost 5 bases and 1 base, in that order; junction bases with no gene match: 7. This CDR3 comprises 16 residues. From germline, CDR1 is MDHEN and CDR2 SYDVKM. The CDR3 spells CASSGGLALRTDTQYF. In DNA form, the CDR3 reads TGTGCCAGCAGTGGTGGACTAGCGCTTCGCACAGATACGCAGTATTTT.

This clone was recorded a few times. The J gene is TRBJ2-2, the V gene TRBV6-4, with D perhaps TRBD2 (5 bases). Germline V lookup: CDR1 MRHNA, CDR2 SNTAGT. V lost 7 bases and J 2 bases, leaving 11 bases between the germline ends. The CDR3 covers 14 residues. The CDR3 is CASKRTANTGELFF. CDR3 nucleotide sequence: TGTGCCAGCAAAAGGACTGCCAACACCGGGGAGCTGTTTTTT.

This chain uses TRBV6-2 or TRBV6-3 with TRBJ2-7, with D maybe TRBD1 (6 bases). Germline-derived CDR1 and CDR2 are MNHEY and SVGEGT. This CDR3 is built from 11 residues. With 5 bases removed from V and 6 bases from J, the gap between germline ends came to 8 bases. CDR3 in amino acids: CASSLGGEQYF. Written as DNA, the CDR3 is TGTGCCAGCAGTCTAGGGGGCGAGCAGTACTTC.

This chain uses TRBV5-4 with TRBJ2-3; 7 bases fit TRBD1. The germline CDR1 and CDR2 sequences are SGHNT and YYREEE (reference sequence). The CDR3 runs 14 residues. With V trimmed by 4 bases and J by 3 bases, 5 bases remained unmatched. Written as DNA, the CDR3 is TGTGCCAGCAGCCTCCCGGGACAGACAGATACGCAGTATTTT. This encodes CASSLPGQTDTQYF.

The genes are TRBV4-1 and TRBJ2-5, with 7 bases identical to TRBD1. V gave up 0 bases and J gave up 6 bases; unmatched junction bases: 10. The length of the CDR3 is 16 residues. Germline CDR1 reads MGHRA; CDR2 reads YSYEKL. CDR3 in amino acids: CASSQEVARRGQTQYF. The CDR3 DNA sequence: TGCGCCAGCAGCCAAGAGGTGGCTAGAAGGGGGCAGACCCAGTACTTC.

J is TRBJ2-1 and V is TRBV5-4; 9 nucleotides match TRBD1. Germline V lookup: CDR1 SGHNT, CDR2 YYREEE (reference sequence). J lost 7 bases, V lost 2 bases, and 4 bases had no gene match. This CDR3 region has 14 residues. The CDR3 protein is CASSLPGQGNEQFF. The CDR3 DNA reads TGTGCCAGCAGCTTACCGGGACAGGGTAATGAGCAGTTCTTC.

The chain uses TRBV12-3 or TRBV12-4 and TRBJ2-1; no clear D gene. The CDR3 totals 11 residues. The V and J ends lost 5 bases and 15 bases respectively, with 14 bases between them. CDR3 loop: CASSLGPVRFF. CDR3 DNA: TGTGCCAGCAGTCTTGGGCCCGTGCGGTTCTTC.

V and J are TRBV29-1 and TRBJ2-3, with D perhaps TRBD1 (6 bases). Germline lookup yields CDR1 SQVTM and CDR2 ANQGSEA. The CDR3 runs to 16 residues. Trimming took 5 bases from V and 0 from J, leaving 18 bases between them. CDR3 DNA sequence: TGCAGCGTTAGAGGGGGTCGAACCCGCAGCACAGATACGCAGTATTTT. It yields the protein CSVRGGRTRSTDTQYF.

The V gene is TRBV30, the J gene TRBJ1-2; 7 nucleotides line up with TRBD1. The CDR3 consists of 13 residues. V lost 2 bases to trimming and J lost 7 bases; unmatched junction nucleotides: 7. Germline assignment: CDR1 GTSNPN and CDR2 SVGIG (reference sequence). The CDR3 DNA reads TGTGCCTGGAGTAACGGGACAGCCACTGGCTACACCTTC. Its translation: CAWSNGTATGYTF. The full variable domain, its missing parts supplied by reference TRBV30 and TRBJ1-2, is SQTIHQWPATLVQPVGSPLSLECTVEGTSNPNLYWYRQAAGRGLQLLFYSVGIGQISSEVPQNLSASRPQDRQFILSSKKLLLSDSGFYLCAWSNGTATGYTFGSGTRLTVV.

The CDR3 region has the DNA TGTGCCAGCAGTCTCGCCGGGACAGGGCCTTTTTCTAACTATGGCTACACCTTC. Translated, it gives CASSLAGTGPFSNYGYTF. The chain joins TRBV28 to TRBJ1-2; TRBD1 matches at 9 bases. Germline CDR1 MDHEN, CDR2 SYDVKM. J gave up 0 bases and V 5 bases, and 13 bases lay outside the gene matches. There are 18 residues in the CDR3.

The V and J genes are TRBV19 and TRBJ2-4; D is unclear. Germline lookup yields CDR1 LNHDA and CDR2 SQIVND (reference sequence). This CDR3 is built from 16 residues. Trimming left V 2 bases short and J 0 bases short, with 11 bases between. The CDR3 sequence: CASSILFALAKNIQYF. The CDR3 DNA follows: TGTGCCAGTAGTATACTATTTGCCTTAGCCAAAAACATTCAGTACTTC.